What follows are 20 T cell receptor beta chains derived from one specimen sequenced in a study of cytomegalovirus exposure and HLA in healthy donors. The PCR contained 60 Vbeta and 13 Jbeta primers. Only in-frame clones appear in the TCRdb table, and some are missing; sequencing was by immunoSEQ multiplex PCR. The sample records over 100,000 clones, over 60% being singletons. The material sequenced was PBMCs. These receptors came from a woman in her 30s in good health and CMV-seropositive.

The V and J genes are TRBV6-5 and TRBJ1-1; a possible D gene is TRBD1 (5 bases). Germline CDR1 MNHEY, CDR2 SVGAGI. This CDR3 region has 14 residues. V lost 3 bases and J lost 5, with 13 bases in between. CDR3 sequence reads: CASSYDSSITEAFF. DNA for the CDR3: TGTGCCAGCAGTTATGACAGTAGCATTACTGAAGCTTTCTTT.

V is TRBV7-2 and J is TRBJ2-4, with 14 bases lining up with TRBD2. CDR3 length: 17 residues. The J segment lost 3 bases and the V segment lost 1 base, leaving 2 bases of the junction unmatched. CDR1 is SGHTA and CDR2 is FQGNSA in the germline V gene. The DNA of the CDR3 is TGTGCCAGCAGCTTAGGAGGGACTAGCGGGGGCAAAAACATTCAGTACTTC. Protein product: CASSLGGTSGGKNIQYF.

Turning to this clone: Compared with germline, one end of the junction differs, possibly owing to a read error. This same CDR3 is encoded by further DNA sequences in the sample. The chain carries TRBV5-5 and TRBJ2-4; no definite D call. The germline CDR1 and CDR2 sequences are SGHKS and YYEKEE (reference sequence). This CDR3 has 11 amino acids. CDR3 loop: CASSLLNIQYF. The CDR3 nucleotides read TGTGCCAGCAGCCTACTAAACATTCAATACTTC. The entire variable domain, with the rest obtained from reference TRBV5-5 and TRBJ2-4, is as follows: DAGVTQSPTHLIKTRGQQVTLRCSPISGHKSVSWYQQVLGQGPQFIFQYYEKEERGRGNFPDRFSARQFPNYSSELNVNALLLGDSALYLCASSLLNIQYFGAGTRLSVL.

This clone was detected only once. This chain links TRBV4-3 with TRBJ2-1; possible D gene TRBD1, 6 bases. The germline gives CDR1 LGHNA, CDR2 YSLEER. The V end was cut by 4 bases, the J end by 7 bases, with 8 bases between. The CDR3 runs to 12 residues. In DNA form, the CDR3 reads TGCGCCAGCAGCCCCCAGGGGAATGAGCAGTTCTTC. Translated, it gives CASSPQGNEQFF.

The chain is built from TRBV9 and TRBJ1-3, with a weak D call TRBD1 (6 bases). The V gene lost 0 bases and the J gene lost 2 bases, with 9 bases spanning the gap. Germline CDR1 is SGDLS and CDR2 is YYNGEE. This CDR3 comprises 15 residues. Here the CDR3 DNA reads TGTGCCAGCAGCGTAGTTGGGGGCGCTGGAAACACCATATATTTT. The encoded protein is CASSVVGGAGNTIYF.

The chain recombines TRBV6-1 with TRBJ1-2, with 8 bases that match TRBD1. The germline V gene has CDR1 MNHNS and CDR2 SASEGT. This CDR3 has 11 residues. Trimming cost V 7 bases and J 8 bases; bases outside gene matches: 3. CDR3 DNA: TGTGCCAGCACAGGGGGCGACGGCTACACCTTC. Translation: CASTGGDGYTF.

This chain connects TRBV27 to TRBJ2-1; TRBD1 matches at 7 bases. J lost 6 bases, V lost 7 bases, and 6 bases had no gene match. CDR3 length: 13 residues. Germline V gene sequence: CDR1 MNHEY, CDR2 SMNVEV (reference sequence). The DNA for the CDR3 is TGTGCCAGCACGGAATCAGGGGGCAATGAGCAGTTCTTC. This translates into CASTESGGNEQFF.

This clone was seen more than once but under ten times. The rearrangement links TRBV4-1 to TRBJ1-3; D remains unclear. Trimming removed 3 bases from V and 0 bases from J, with 15 bases in between. The germline V gene encodes CDR1 MGHRA and CDR2 YSYEKL. There are 17 residues in the CDR3. Here the CDR3 DNA reads TGCGCCAGCAGCCACAACCCCGATTTTAGCTCTGGAAACACCATATATTTT. It yields the protein CASSHNPDFSSGNTIYF.

The sample holds a few counts of this clone. The V and J genes are TRBV28 and TRBJ1-4; 8 nucleotides line up with TRBD1. The CDR3 contains 14 residues. V shed 6 bases and J 5 bases; nucleotides not matched to a gene: 5. Germline CDR1 and CDR2: MDHEN and SYDVKM. The CDR3 region is CASSLTGGNEKLFF. Here the CDR3 DNA reads TGTGCCAGCAGCCTTACAGGGGGAAATGAAAAACTGTTTTTT.

V usage is TRBV11-1 and J usage is TRBJ2-3; 9 bases agree with TRBD2. Germline V gene sequence: CDR1 SGHAT, CDR2 FQDESV (reference sequence). V dropped 6 bases and J dropped 8; count of bases not matched to a gene: 9. This CDR3 has 14 residues. DNA of the CDR3: TGTGCCAGCAGTTACGCGGGGGGGCCCGTTACGCAGTATTTT. Its translation: CASSYAGGPVTQYF.

The V and J genes are TRBV10-3 and TRBJ1-1, with TRBD1 as a possible D gene (6 bases). This CDR3 contains 16 residues. V was trimmed by 0 bases and J by 1 base, leaving 12 bases between them. Germline CDR1 is ENHRY and CDR2 is SYGVKD. Here the CDR3 DNA reads TGTGCCATCAGTGAGTCGGGGCAGGGGAGGAACACTGAAGCTTTCTTT. It translates to CAISESGQGRNTEAFF.

J is TRBJ2-2 and V is TRBV4-2, with TRBD1 as a possible D gene (5 bases). Germline assignment: CDR1 LGHNA and CDR2 YNFKEQ. Trimming stripped 0 bases from V and 4 bases from J, with 12 bases between. The CDR3 has 16 amino acids. CDR3 residues: CASSQDLQEITGELFF. CDR3 bases: TGTGCCAGCAGCCAAGATCTACAGGAGATCACCGGGGAGCTGTTTTTT.

V gene TRBV19 combines with J gene TRBJ1-4; possibly TRBD1 for D (5 bases). Germline CDR1 reads LNHDA; CDR2 reads SQIVND (reference sequence). The CDR3 has 15 residues. V lost 7 bases and J lost 11, with 23 bases in between. CDR3 amino acids: CASTPTDSLMRKLFF. DNA of the CDR3: TGTGCCAGTACCCCGACAGATAGTCTAATGAGGAAACTGTTTTTT.

V and J are TRBV15 and TRBJ2-7, with D possibly matching TRBD2 (6 bases). The CDR3 covers 15 residues. CDR1 and CDR2 (germline): LNHNV, YYDKDF (reference sequence). Trimming cost V 1 base and J 0 bases, with 10 bases left between them. CDR3 in amino acids: CATSRGADYSYEQYF. The DNA for the CDR3 is TGTGCCACCAGCAGAGGTGCGGACTACTCCTACGAGCAGTACTTC.

The V call is TRBV4-3, the J call TRBJ1-5, with D unclear. V was trimmed by 2 bases and J by 0 bases, leaving 5 bases between them. CDR3 size: 14 residues. From germline, CDR1 is LGHNA and CDR2 YSLEER. CDR3 residues: CASSQTGSNQPQHF. In DNA, the CDR3 is TGCGCCAGCAGCCAAACGGGTAGCAATCAGCCCCAGCATTTT.

This rearrangement joins TRBV9 to TRBJ2-2; no definite D call. This CDR3 has 15 residues. Germline assignment: CDR1 SGDLS and CDR2 YYNGEE. V shed 1 base and J shed 4 bases, with 11 bases lying between them. Here the CDR3 reads CASSVRIGLTGELFF. DNA of the CDR3: TGTGCCAGCAGCGTAAGGATTGGGCTCACCGGGGAGCTGTTTTTT.

The chain has TRBV2 and TRBJ2-4; D is unresolved. Germline-derived CDR1 and CDR2 are SNHLY and FYNNEI. The V end was cut by 4 bases, the J end by 5 bases, with 9 bases between. The CDR3 is 13 amino acids. In DNA, the CDR3 is TGTGCCAGCAGTGGAGTGCCCCAAAACATTCAGTACTTC. This codes for CASSGVPQNIQYF.

This chain links TRBV9 with TRBJ1-2; 7 positions agree with TRBD1. Looked up from germline, CDR1 is SGDLS and CDR2 is YYNGEE. J was trimmed by 5 bases and V by 4 bases; bases with no gene match: 5. The CDR3 extends over 13 amino acids. The DNA of the CDR3 is TGTGCCAGCAGCCAGGGGGGCGTGTATGGCTACACCTTC. This codes for CASSQGGVYGYTF.

The chain is built from TRBV19 and TRBJ2-2; possible D gene TRBD1, 6 bases. The V end was cut by 10 bases, the J end by 4 bases, with 13 bases between. CDR1 and CDR2 (germline): LNHDA, SQIVND (reference sequence). CDR3 size: 13 residues. In DNA, the CDR3 is TGTGCCAATAATAACAGGGTCACCGGGGAGCTGTTTTTT. Protein: CANNNRVTGELFF.

The chain joins TRBV6-1 to TRBJ2-4; D gene uncertain. The V and J ends lost 3 bases and 6 bases respectively, with 6 bases between them. From germline, CDR1 is MNHNS and CDR2 SASEGT. The CDR3 sequence is 12 residues long. The CDR3 nucleotides are TGTGCCAGCAGTGATAGCCCAAACATTCAGTACTTC. As protein: CASSDSPNIQYF.